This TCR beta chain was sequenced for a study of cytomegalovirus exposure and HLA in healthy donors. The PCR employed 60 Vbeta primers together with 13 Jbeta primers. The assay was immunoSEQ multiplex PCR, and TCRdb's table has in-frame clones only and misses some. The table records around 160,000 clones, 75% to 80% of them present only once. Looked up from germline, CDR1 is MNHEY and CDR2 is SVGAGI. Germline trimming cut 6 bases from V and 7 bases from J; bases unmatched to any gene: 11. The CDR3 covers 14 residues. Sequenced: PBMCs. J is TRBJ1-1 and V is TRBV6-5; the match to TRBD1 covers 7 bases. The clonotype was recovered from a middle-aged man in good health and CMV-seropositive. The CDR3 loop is CASRLPGQTFEAFF. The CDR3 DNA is TGTGCCAGCAGACTCCCGGGACAGACGTTTGAAGCTTTCTTT.